The 19 T cell receptor beta chains reported below all come from one sample, sequenced in a study of blood T cell repertoires in COVID-19. The method was immunoSEQ multiplex PCR; TCRdb's version includes in-frame clones alone and lacks a portion of them. The repertoire holds about 140,000 clones, with about 87% as singletons. The sequenced sample consisted of peripheral blood. The source of these receptors is a human donor in a cohort sampled during active COVID-19.

V is TRBV6-2 or TRBV6-3 and J is TRBJ1-2, with D possibly matching TRBD1 (5 bases). CDR3 size: 13 residues. Germline-derived CDR1 and CDR2 are MNHEY and SVGEGT. Trimming removed 6 bases at V and 6 bases at J, with 14 bases between. DNA of the CDR3: TGTGCCAGCAGCCCGGGGGGGATAAATGGCTACACCTTC. Protein product: CASSPGGINGYTF.

This sequence joins TRBV6-1 and TRBJ1-5, with unresolved D. V was trimmed by 4 bases and J by 1 base, leaving 17 bases between them. Germline V lookup: CDR1 MNHNS, CDR2 SASEGT. The CDR3 loop spans 17 amino acids. The CDR3 here is CASSVGGLLASNQPQHF. In DNA form, the CDR3 reads TGTGCCAGCAGTGTTGGAGGGTTATTGGCGAGCAATCAGCCCCAGCATTTT.

The rearrangement links TRBV6-6 to TRBJ2-7, with TRBD1 matching 8 bases. CDR3 length: 16 residues. J lost 2 bases, V lost 6 bases, and 12 bases had no gene match. The germline gives CDR1 MNHNY, CDR2 SVGAGI (reference sequence). The CDR3 protein is CASSHRLGQGAYEQYF. CDR3 DNA sequence: TGTGCCAGCAGCCATCGTCTAGGACAGGGCGCCTACGAGCAGTACTTC.

The genes are TRBV5-6 and TRBJ2-7; tentatively, D is TRBD2 (5 bases). The CDR3 totals 15 residues. The germline gives CDR1 SGHDT, CDR2 YYEEEE. Trimming pared 3 bases from V and 4 bases from J, leaving 17 bases between. CDR3 sequence: CASSSSPAGLYEQYF. The CDR3 coding sequence is TGTGCCAGCAGCTCAAGCCCAGCTGGACTTTACGAGCAGTACTTC.

Concerning this clone itself: At the DNA level, this CDR3 is encoded by other sequences in the same sample as well. The V call is TRBV7-2, the J call TRBJ2-3; D is perhaps TRBD2 (6 bases). Per the germline V gene, CDR1 is SGHTA and CDR2 is FQGNSA. The CDR3 extends over 13 amino acids. Trimming removed 1 base from V and 4 bases from J, with 6 bases in between. The CDR3 DNA follows: TGTGCCAGCAGCTTAGGGGGGGCAGATACGCAGTATTTT. Translation: CASSLGGADTQYF.

The gene calls are TRBV10-3 and TRBJ1-5, with D perhaps matching TRBD1 (5 bases). Germline-derived CDR1 and CDR2 are ENHRY and SYGVKD. The V end was cut by 2 bases, the J end by 0 bases, with 11 bases between. This CDR3 has 16 residues. The CDR3 is CAISERGRGSNQPQHF. The DNA of the CDR3 is TGTGCCATCAGTGAGAGGGGTAGGGGTAGCAATCAGCCCCAGCATTTT.

This chain links TRBV6-5 with TRBJ2-7; D possibly corresponds to TRBD2 (6 bases). The germline CDR1 and CDR2 sequences are MNHEY and SVGAGI. The length of the CDR3 is 12 residues. The germline V and J ends were trimmed by 5 bases and 5 bases, with 10 bases remaining between them. CDR3 coding DNA: TGTGCCAGCAGTCCGGGGGACCACGAGCAGTACTTC. Residues: CASSPGDHEQYF.

The chain links TRBV5-1 to TRBJ2-2, with 9 bases identical to TRBD2. J was trimmed by 2 bases and V by 6 bases; bases with no gene match: 8. The germline CDR1 and CDR2 sequences are SGHRS and YFSETQ. The CDR3 loop spans 16 amino acids. The CDR3 bases are TGCGCCAGCACTCAAATAGCGGGAGCCAACACCGGGGAGCTGTTTTTT. Residues: CASTQIAGANTGELFF.

V and J are TRBV28 and TRBJ1-5, with D possibly being TRBD1 (6 bases). The CDR3 spans 15 residues. In germline, CDR1 is MDHEN, CDR2 SYDVKM. Trimming pared 5 bases from V and 4 bases from J, leaving 15 bases between. CDR3 in DNA: TGTGCCAGCAGTCCCCGGCCAGGGGCGAATCAGCCCCAGCATTTT. It yields the protein CASSPRPGANQPQHF.

The rearrangement links TRBV4-3 to TRBJ1-1; the match to TRBD1 covers 9 bases. Per germline, CDR1 LGHNA and CDR2 YSLEER. The V and J ends lost 3 bases and 5 bases, in that order; junction bases with no gene match: 4. The CDR3 covers 14 residues. CDR3 amino acids: CASSQDRGGTEAFF. The DNA of the CDR3 is TGCGCCAGCAGCCAGGACAGGGGAGGGACTGAAGCTTTCTTT.

A single count supports this clone. This rearrangement joins TRBV5-1 to TRBJ1-1; D remains unclear. Germline-derived CDR1 and CDR2 are SGHRS and YFSETQ. V lost 4 bases to trimming and J lost 0 bases, with 16 bases between them. This CDR3 has 16 residues. The CDR3: CASSPTRTPMNTEAFF. CDR3 coding DNA: TGCGCCAGCAGCCCCACCCGGACTCCAATGAACACTGAAGCTTTCTTT. The whole variable domain, filled in from reference TRBV5-1 and TRBJ1-1, reads KAGVTQTPRYLIKTRGQQVTLSCSPISGHRSVSWYQQTPGQGLQFLFEYFSETQRNKGNFPGRFSGRQFSNSRSEMNVSTLELGDSALYLCASSPTRTPMNTEAFFGQGTRLTVV.

J is TRBJ1-1 and V is TRBV5-1; possible D gene TRBD1, 5 bases. Germline CDR1 reads SGHRS; CDR2 reads YFSETQ. The CDR3 runs 16 residues. V was clipped by 4 bases and J by 0 bases, with 16 bases between them. DNA for the CDR3: TGCGCCAGCAGCGACGCAGGGATCCTCATGAACACTGAAGCTTTCTTT. Protein: CASSDAGILMNTEAFF.

The chain uses TRBV27 and TRBJ2-3; maybe TRBD2 (6 bases). The germline V and J ends were trimmed by 8 bases and 0 bases, with 12 bases remaining between them. Germline CDR1 is MNHEY and CDR2 is SMNVEV (reference sequence). The CDR3 loop spans 14 amino acids. The CDR3 coding sequence is TGTGCCAGCGGCGGGACGTCTAGCACAGATACGCAGTATTTT. Translation: CASGGTSSTDTQYF.

This sequence joins TRBV9 and TRBJ2-5; D remains ambiguous. V lost 0 bases, J lost 6 bases, and 6 bases lay in between. Germline lookup yields CDR1 SGDLS and CDR2 YYNGEE. This CDR3 contains 12 residues. CDR3 residues: CASSVAGQTQYF. The CDR3 DNA reads as TGTGCCAGCAGCGTAGCAGGCCAGACCCAGTACTTC.

This chain joins TRBV7-9 and TRBJ2-7, with D perhaps matching TRBD2 (5 bases). This CDR3 spans 14 amino acids. Looked up from germline, CDR1 is SEHNR and CDR2 is FQNEAQ (reference sequence). The germline V and J ends were trimmed by 4 bases and 3 bases, with 13 bases remaining between them. Written as DNA, the CDR3 is TGTGCCAGCAGCTCCCCATTTAGCGTCTACGAGCAGTACTTC. This sequence encodes CASSSPFSVYEQYF.

J is TRBJ2-7 and V is TRBV6-1; the match to TRBD2 covers 9 bases. The trim removed 3 bases at V and 4 bases at J, leaving 10 bases unmatched. CDR1 MNHNS and CDR2 SASEGT come from the germline V gene. The CDR3 is made up of 16 amino acids. This chain's CDR3 is CASSDLVLAGRYEQYF. The CDR3 DNA is TGTGCCAGCAGTGACCTGGTACTAGCGGGTCGATACGAGCAGTACTTC.

This sequence joins TRBV4-1 and TRBJ2-3; D remains ambiguous. CDR1 is MGHRA and CDR2 is YSYEKL in the germline V gene. This CDR3 comprises 14 residues. Trimming took off 4 bases at V and 2 bases at J, with 10 bases between the two ends. The CDR3 here is CASSPRLTTDTQYF. The CDR3 DNA reads TGCGCCAGCAGCCCCCGACTTACCACAGATACGCAGTATTTT.

The rearrangement uses TRBV7-9 and TRBJ1-2; D may be TRBD1 (6 bases). From germline, CDR1 is SEHNR and CDR2 FQNEAQ (reference sequence). This CDR3 has 12 amino acids. With 5 bases removed from V and 7 bases from J, the gap between germline ends came to 11 bases. The CDR3 loop reads CASSPVRGGYTF. The CDR3 bases are TGTGCCAGCAGCCCCGTCAGGGGTGGCTACACCTTC. Variable domain in full (rest from reference TRBV7-9 and TRBJ1-2): DTGVSQNPRHKITKRGQNVTFRCDPISEHNRLYWYRQTLGQGPEFLTYFQNEAQLEKSRLLSDRFSAERPKGSFSTLEIQRTEQGDSAMYLCASSPVRGGYTFGSGTRLTVV.

This CDR3 reads CASSPGQNQPQHF. The DNA for the CDR3 is TGTGCCAGCAGCCCGGGACAGAATCAGCCCCAGCATTTT. The chain joins TRBV12-3 or TRBV12-4 to TRBJ1-5; TRBD1 aligns across 7 bases. The junction had 3 bases not matched to a gene; V was cut back by 6 bases and J by 4 bases. The CDR3 contains 13 residues.